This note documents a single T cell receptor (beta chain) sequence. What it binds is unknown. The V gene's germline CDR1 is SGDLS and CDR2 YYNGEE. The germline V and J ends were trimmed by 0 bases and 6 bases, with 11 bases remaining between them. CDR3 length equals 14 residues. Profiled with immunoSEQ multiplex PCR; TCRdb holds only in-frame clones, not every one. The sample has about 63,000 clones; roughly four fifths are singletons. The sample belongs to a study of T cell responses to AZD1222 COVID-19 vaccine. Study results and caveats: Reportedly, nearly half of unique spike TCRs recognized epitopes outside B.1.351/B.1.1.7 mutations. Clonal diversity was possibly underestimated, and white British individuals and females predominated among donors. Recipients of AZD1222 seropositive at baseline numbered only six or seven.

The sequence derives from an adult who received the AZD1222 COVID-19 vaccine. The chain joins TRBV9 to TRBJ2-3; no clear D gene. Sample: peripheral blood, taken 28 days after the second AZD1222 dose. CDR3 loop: CASSVVPLWDTQYF. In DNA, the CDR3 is TGTGCCAGCAGCGTAGTACCGCTTTGGGATACGCAGTATTTT.